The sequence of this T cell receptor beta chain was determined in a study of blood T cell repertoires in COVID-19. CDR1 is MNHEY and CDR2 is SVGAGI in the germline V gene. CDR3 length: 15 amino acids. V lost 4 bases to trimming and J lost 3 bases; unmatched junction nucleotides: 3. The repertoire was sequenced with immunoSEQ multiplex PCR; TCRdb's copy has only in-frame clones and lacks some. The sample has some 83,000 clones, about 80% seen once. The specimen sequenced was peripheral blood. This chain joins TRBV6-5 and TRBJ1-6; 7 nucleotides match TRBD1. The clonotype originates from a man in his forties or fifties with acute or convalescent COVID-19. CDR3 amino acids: CASSSGQIYNSPLHF. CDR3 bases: TGTGCCAGCAGTTCGGGACAGATCTATAATTCACCCCTCCACTTT.